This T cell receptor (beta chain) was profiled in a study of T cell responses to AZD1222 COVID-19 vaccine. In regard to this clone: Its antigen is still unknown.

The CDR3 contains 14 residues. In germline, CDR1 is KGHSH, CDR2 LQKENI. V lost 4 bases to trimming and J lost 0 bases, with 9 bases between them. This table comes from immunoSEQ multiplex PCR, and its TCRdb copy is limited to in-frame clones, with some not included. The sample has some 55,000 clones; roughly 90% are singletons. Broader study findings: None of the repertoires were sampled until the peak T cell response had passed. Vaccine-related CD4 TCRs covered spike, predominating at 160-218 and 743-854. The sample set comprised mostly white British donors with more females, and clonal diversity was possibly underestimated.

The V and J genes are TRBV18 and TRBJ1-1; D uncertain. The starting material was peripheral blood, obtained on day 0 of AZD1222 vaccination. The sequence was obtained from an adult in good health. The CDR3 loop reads CASSLLTMNTEAFF. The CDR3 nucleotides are TGTGCCAGCTCACTCCTTACGATGAACACTGAAGCTTTCTTT.